This T cell receptor beta chain is drawn from a study of blood T cell repertoires in COVID-19. Study summary: Acute and convalescent COVID-19 specimens originated in the United States, Italy and Spain. T cells, B-cell-depleted T cells, or PBMCs provided the cDNA or gDNA that served as material.

Authors' data handling: Amplifying reference gene primers gave estimates of nucleated cell counts. Generated by immunoSEQ multiplex PCR, the TCRdb table keeps only in-frame clones and is missing some. Clonal size and the V and J genes are those of that table, whereas D and trimming came from the DNA. The table has 150,000 to 200,000 clones, 90% to 95% seen once. Germline CDR1 SGDLS, CDR2 YYNGEE. Trimming took off 1 base at V and 1 base at J, with 15 bases between the two ends. This CDR3 is built from 17 residues. The receptor's source is a man aged 50 to 60 with acute or convalescent COVID-19. What was sequenced was peripheral blood. The chain employs TRBV9 and TRBJ2-1; D is perhaps TRBD2 (6 bases). The CDR3 sequence: CASSVFGTALSYNEQFF. The DNA for the CDR3 is TGTGCCAGCAGCGTATTCGGGACTGCCCTGTCCTACAATGAGCAGTTCTTC.